Below are 6 T cell receptor beta chains sequenced from a single sample in a study of T cell responses to AZD1222 COVID-19 vaccine. Sequencing was performed with immunoSEQ multiplex PCR; in TCRdb, only in-frame clones are kept and a portion is missing. In the table there are approximately 190,000 clones, more than 80% of which are singletons. Material: peripheral blood, obtained 28 days after the second dose of the MenACWY control vaccine. The source of these receptors is an adult who received the MenACWY meningococcal vaccine as a control.

The V gene is TRBV18, the J gene TRBJ2-3; D is unclear. This CDR3 contains 14 residues. CDR1 and CDR2 from the germline V gene are KGHSH and LQKENI. V dropped 6 bases and J dropped 0 bases, with 10 bases sitting between them. The CDR3 DNA is TGTGCCAGCTCCCGGGCGGTCAGCACAGATACGCAGTATTTT. Protein sequence: CASSRAVSTDTQYF.

Note on this clone: Other DNA sequences from this sample encode an identical CDR3 as well. The chain joins TRBV20-1 to TRBJ2-5, with D unclear. CDR1 is DFQATT and CDR2 is SNEGSKA in the germline V gene (reference sequence). The CDR3 runs 11 residues. V was clipped by 1 base and J by 4 bases, with 4 bases between them. The CDR3 DNA sequence: TGCAGTGCTAGAGTAGGAGAGACCCAGTACTTC. Translated, it gives CSARVGETQYF.

This clone was detected a few times. This chain links TRBV7-2 with TRBJ1-3; no firm D call. This CDR3 is 13 amino acids long. From germline, CDR1 is SGHTA and CDR2 FQGNSA. The ends were cut back, 5 bases at V and 12 bases at J, with 17 bases in the middle. CDR3 coding DNA: TGTGCCAGCAGCAACCCCCCTGGGAGAGTCATATATTTT. Its protein product is CASSNPPGRVIYF. Using reference TRBV7-2 and TRBJ1-3 for the parts outside the CDR3, the full variable domain is GAGVSQSPSNKVTEKGKDVELRCDPISGHTALYWYRQSLGQGLEFLIYFQGNSAPDKSGLPSDRFSAERTGGSVSTLTIQRTQQEDSAVYLCASSNPPGRVIYFGEGSWLTVV.

V and J are TRBV3-1 (or the pseudogene TRBV3-2) and TRBJ1-6; D is ambiguous. Germline lookup yields CDR1 LGHDT and CDR2 YNNKEL (reference sequence). The CDR3 spans 13 residues. Trimming removed 2 bases from V and 9 bases from J, with 8 bases in between. The CDR3 region is CASSQPGTSPLHF. The CDR3 nucleotides read TGTGCCAGCAGCCAACCAGGTACTTCACCCCTCCACTTT.

V is TRBV5-1 and J is TRBJ2-1; 8 bases are shared with TRBD2. With 1 base clipped from V and 0 bases from J, the junction kept 3 bases outside the gene matches. Per germline, CDR1 SGHRS and CDR2 YFSETQ. This CDR3 is 16 amino acids long. The CDR3 protein is CASSLNSGSSYNEQFF. For the CDR3, the DNA is TGCGCCAGCAGCTTGAACAGCGGGAGCTCCTACAATGAGCAGTTCTTC.

CDR3 loop: CASRVWLNTEAFF. DNA of the CDR3: TGTGCCAGCAGGGTCTGGTTGAACACTGAAGCTTTCTTT. The chain carries TRBV6-5 and TRBJ1-1; D not resolved. The germline CDR1 and CDR2 sequences are MNHEY and SVGAGI. CDR3 length equals 13 residues. Between the trimmed V and J ends, which lost 6 bases and 0 bases, there was a span of 8 bases.